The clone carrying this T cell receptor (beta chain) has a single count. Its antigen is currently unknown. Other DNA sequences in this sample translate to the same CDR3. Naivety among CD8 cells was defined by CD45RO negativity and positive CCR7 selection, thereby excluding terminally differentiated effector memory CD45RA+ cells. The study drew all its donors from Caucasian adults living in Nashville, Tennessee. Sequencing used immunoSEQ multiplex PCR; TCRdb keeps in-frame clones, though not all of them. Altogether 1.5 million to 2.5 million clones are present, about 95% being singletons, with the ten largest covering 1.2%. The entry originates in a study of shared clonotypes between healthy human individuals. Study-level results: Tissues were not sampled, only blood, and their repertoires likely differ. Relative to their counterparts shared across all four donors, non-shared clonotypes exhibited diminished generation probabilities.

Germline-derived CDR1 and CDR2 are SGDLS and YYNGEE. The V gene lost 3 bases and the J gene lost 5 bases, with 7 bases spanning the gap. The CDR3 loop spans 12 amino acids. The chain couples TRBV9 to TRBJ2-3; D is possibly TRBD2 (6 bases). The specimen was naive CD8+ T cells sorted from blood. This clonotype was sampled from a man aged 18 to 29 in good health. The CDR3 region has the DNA TGTGCCAGCAGCGCGGAGGGAGATACGCAGTATTTT. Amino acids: CASSAEGDTQYF.